This TCR beta chain was identified in a study of blood T cell repertoires in COVID-19. Trimming pared 5 bases from V and 8 bases from J, leaving 18 bases between. The CDR3 loop spans 14 amino acids. Germline V gene data show CDR1 as SGHAT and CDR2 as FQNNGV. Here immunoSEQ multiplex PCR was the method, and the copy in TCRdb shows in-frame clones only, minus some. The top ten hold about 25% of the sample, which has about 36,000 clones, almost 90% seen once. What was sequenced was peripheral blood. This TCR was sampled from a man in his 60s with active or convalescent COVID-19. V gene TRBV11-2 combines with J gene TRBJ1-2; D call uncertain. CDR3 in DNA: TGTGCCAGCAGCCTCCCTCCAGGTTTATTAGGCTACACCTTC. Translation gives CASSLPPGLLGYTF.